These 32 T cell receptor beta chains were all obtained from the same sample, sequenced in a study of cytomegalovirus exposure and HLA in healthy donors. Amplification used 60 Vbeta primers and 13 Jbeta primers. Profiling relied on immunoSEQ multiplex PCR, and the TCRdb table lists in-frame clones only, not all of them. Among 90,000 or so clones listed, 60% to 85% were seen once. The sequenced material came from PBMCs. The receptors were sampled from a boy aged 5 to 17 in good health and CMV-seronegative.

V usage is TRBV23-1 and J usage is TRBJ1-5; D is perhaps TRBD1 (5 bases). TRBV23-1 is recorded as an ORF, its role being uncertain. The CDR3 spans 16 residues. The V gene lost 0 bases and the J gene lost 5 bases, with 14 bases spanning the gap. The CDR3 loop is CASSQSKQGRDQPQHF. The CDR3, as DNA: TGCGCCAGCAGTCAATCGAAGCAGGGTAGGGATCAGCCCCAGCATTTT.

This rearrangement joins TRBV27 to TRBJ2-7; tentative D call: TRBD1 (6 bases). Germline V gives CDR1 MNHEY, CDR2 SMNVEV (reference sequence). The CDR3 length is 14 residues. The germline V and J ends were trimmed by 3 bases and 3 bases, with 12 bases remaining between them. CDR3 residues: CASSFYPGDYEQYF. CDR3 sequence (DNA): TGTGCCAGCAGTTTTTACCCAGGGGACTACGAGCAGTACTTC.

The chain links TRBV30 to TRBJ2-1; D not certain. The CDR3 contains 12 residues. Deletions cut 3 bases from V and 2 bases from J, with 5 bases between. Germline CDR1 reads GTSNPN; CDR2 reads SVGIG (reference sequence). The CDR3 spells CAWRTTYNEQFF. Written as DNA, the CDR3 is TGTGCCTGGAGAACTACCTACAATGAGCAGTTCTTC.

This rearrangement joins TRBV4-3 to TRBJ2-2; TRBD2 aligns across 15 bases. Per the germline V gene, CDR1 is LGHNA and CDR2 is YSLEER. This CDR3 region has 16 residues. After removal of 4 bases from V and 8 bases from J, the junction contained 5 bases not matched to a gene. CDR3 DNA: TGCGCCAGCAGCCCCTGGACTAGCGGGAGGGGTGGGGAGCTGTTTTTT. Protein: CASSPWTSGRGGELFF.

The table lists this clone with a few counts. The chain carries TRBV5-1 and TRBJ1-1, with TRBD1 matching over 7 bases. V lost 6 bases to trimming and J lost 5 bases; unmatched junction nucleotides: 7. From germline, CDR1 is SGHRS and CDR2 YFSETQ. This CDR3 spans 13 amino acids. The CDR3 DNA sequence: TGCGCCAGCAACGAGGGGGCAGGGACTGAAGCTTTCTTT. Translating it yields CASNEGAGTEAFF.

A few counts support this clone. CDR3 protein: CASTGGFEAFF. In nucleotides, the CDR3 is TGTGCCAGCACCGGGGGATTTGAAGCTTTCTTT. The genes are TRBV27 and TRBJ1-1; D perhaps matches TRBD1 (5 bases). Germline-derived CDR1 and CDR2 are MNHEY and SMNVEV (reference sequence). Trimming left V 7 bases short and J 7 bases short, with 10 bases between. The CDR3 is 11 amino acids.

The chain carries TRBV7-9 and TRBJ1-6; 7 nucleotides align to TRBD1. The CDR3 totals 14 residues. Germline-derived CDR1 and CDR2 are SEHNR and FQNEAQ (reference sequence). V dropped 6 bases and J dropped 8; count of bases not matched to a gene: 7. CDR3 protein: CASRLDRADSPLHF. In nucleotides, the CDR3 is TGTGCCAGCAGGCTCGACAGGGCGGATTCACCCCTCCACTTT.

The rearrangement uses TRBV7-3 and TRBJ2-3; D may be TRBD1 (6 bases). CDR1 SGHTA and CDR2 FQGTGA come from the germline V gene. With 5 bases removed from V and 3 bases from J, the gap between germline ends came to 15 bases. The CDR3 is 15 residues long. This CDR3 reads CASSPKTGITDTQYF. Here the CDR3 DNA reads TGTGCCAGCAGCCCCAAAACAGGGATAACAGATACGCAGTATTTT.

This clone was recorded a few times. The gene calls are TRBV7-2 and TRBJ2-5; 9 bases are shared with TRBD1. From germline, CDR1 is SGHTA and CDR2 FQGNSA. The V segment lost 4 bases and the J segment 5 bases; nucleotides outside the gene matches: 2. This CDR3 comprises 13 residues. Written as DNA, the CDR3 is TGTGCCAGCAGCTGGACAGGGGTGGAGACCCAGTACTTC. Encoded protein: CASSWTGVETQYF.

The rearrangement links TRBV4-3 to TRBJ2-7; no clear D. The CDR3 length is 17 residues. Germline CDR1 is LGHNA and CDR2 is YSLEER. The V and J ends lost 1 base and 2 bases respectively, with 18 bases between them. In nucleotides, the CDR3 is TGCGCCAGCAGCCAAGGGTTGCCCTCCCCGAACACCTACGAGCAGTACTTC. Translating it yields CASSQGLPSPNTYEQYF.

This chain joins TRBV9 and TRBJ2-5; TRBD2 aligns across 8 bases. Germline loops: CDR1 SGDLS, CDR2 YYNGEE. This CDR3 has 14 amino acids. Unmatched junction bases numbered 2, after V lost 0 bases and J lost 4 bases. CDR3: CASSVGTSRETQYF. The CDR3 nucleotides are TGTGCCAGCAGCGTAGGGACTAGCAGAGAGACCCAGTACTTC.

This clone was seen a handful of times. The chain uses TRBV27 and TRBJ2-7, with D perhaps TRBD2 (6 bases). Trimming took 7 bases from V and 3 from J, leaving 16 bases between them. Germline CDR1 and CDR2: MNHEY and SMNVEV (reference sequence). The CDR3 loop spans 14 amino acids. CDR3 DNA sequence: TGTGCCAGCACCCGATTGGGGACTGGCTACGAGCAGTACTTC. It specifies CASTRLGTGYEQYF.

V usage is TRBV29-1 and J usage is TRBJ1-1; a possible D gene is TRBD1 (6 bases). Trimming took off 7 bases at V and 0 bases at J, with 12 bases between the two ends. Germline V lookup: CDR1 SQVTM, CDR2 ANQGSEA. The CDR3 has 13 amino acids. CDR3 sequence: CSAQQGMNTEAFF. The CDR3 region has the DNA TGCAGCGCCCAACAGGGAATGAACACTGAAGCTTTCTTT.

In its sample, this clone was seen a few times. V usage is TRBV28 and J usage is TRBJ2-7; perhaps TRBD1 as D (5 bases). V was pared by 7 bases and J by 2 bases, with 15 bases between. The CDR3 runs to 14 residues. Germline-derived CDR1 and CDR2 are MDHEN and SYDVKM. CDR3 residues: CASTPVQETYEQYF. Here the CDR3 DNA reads TGTGCCAGCACCCCCGTACAGGAGACCTACGAGCAGTACTTC.

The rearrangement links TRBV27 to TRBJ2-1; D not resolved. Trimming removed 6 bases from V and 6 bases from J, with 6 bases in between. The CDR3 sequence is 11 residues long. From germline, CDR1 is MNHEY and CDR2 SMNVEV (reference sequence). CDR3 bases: TGTGCCAGCAGCCATTCCAATGAGCAGTTCTTC. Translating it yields CASSHSNEQFF.

CDR3 sequence: CAWSVSIEAFF. The DNA of the CDR3 is TGTGCCTGGAGTGTATCTATTGAAGCTTTCTTT. The gene calls are TRBV30 and TRBJ1-1; the D is unclear. V was clipped by 0 bases and J by 7 bases, with 6 bases between them. The germline V gene encodes CDR1 GTSNPN and CDR2 SVGIG (reference sequence). The CDR3 totals 11 residues.

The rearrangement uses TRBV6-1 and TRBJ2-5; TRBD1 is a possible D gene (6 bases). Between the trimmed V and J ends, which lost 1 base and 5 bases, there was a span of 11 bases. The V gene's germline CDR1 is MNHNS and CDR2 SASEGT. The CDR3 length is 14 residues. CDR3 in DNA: TGTGCCAGCAGTGAAGACAGGGTTTTGGAGACCCAGTACTTC. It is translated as CASSEDRVLETQYF.

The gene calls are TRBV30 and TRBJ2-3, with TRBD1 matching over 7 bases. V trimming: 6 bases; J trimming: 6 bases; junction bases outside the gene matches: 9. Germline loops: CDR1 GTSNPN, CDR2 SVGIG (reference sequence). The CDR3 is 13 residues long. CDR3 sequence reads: CACFRGGKDTQYF. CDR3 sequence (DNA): TGTGCCTGTTTTAGAGGGGGCAAGGATACGCAGTATTTT. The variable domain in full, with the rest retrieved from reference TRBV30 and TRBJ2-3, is SQTIHQWPATLVQPVGSPLSLECTVEGTSNPNLYWYRQAAGRGLQLLFYSVGIGQISSEVPQNLSASRPQDRQFILSSKKLLLSDSGFYLCACFRGGKDTQYFGPGTRLTVL.

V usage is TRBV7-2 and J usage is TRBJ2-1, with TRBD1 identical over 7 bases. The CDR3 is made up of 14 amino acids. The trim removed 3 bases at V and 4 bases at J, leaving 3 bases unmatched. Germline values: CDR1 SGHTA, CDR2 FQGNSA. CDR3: CASSFNRGYNEQFF. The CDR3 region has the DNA TGTGCCAGCAGCTTTAACAGGGGATACAATGAGCAGTTCTTC.

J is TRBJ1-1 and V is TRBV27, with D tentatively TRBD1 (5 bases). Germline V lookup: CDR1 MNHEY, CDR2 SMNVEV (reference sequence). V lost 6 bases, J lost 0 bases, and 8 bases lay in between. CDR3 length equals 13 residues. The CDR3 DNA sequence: TGTGCCAGCAGCTCAGGGTTGAACACTGAAGCTTTCTTT. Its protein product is CASSSGLNTEAFF.

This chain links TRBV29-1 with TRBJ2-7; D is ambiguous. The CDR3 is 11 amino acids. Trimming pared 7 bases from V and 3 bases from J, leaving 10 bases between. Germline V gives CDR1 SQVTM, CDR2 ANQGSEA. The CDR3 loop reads CSAITDYEQYF. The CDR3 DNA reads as TGCAGCGCTATCACAGACTACGAGCAGTACTTC.

This CDR3 reads CASSLIGETDTQYF. In nucleotides, the CDR3 is TGTGCCAGCAGTTTGATCGGGGAGACAGATACGCAGTATTTT. V usage is TRBV28 and J usage is TRBJ2-3, with D possibly TRBD2 on 5 matching bases. The CDR3 runs to 14 residues. Germline V gene data show CDR1 as MDHEN and CDR2 as SYDVKM. Trimming shortened V by 3 bases and J by 3 bases, and 10 bases separated the two germline ends.

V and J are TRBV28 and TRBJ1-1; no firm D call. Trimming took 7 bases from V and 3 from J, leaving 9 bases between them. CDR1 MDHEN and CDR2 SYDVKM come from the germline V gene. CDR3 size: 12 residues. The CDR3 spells CASIRRDTEAFF. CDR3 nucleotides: TGTGCCAGCATTCGTCGGGACACTGAAGCTTTCTTT.

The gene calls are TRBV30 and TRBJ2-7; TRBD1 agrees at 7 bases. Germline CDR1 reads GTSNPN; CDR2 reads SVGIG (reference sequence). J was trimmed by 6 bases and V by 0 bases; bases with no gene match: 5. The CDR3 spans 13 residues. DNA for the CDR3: TGTGCCTGGAGTGTATTGCCAGGGGGCGAGCAGTACTTC. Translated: CAWSVLPGGEQYF.

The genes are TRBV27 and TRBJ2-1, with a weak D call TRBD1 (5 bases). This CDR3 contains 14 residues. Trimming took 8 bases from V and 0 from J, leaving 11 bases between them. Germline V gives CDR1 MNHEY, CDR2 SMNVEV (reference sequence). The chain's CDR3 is CASGALSSYNEQFF. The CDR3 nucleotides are TGTGCCAGCGGGGCACTTAGCTCCTACAATGAGCAGTTCTTC.

The DNA of the CDR3 is TGTGCCAGTAGTCTGACAGGGGGTGGAGAGACCCAGTACTTC. The encoded protein is CASSLTGGGETQYF. The chain combines TRBV19 with TRBJ2-5; 9 nucleotides agree with TRBD1. This CDR3 has 14 residues. Germline values: CDR1 LNHDA, CDR2 SQIVND (reference sequence). V lost 5 bases, J lost 4 bases, and 5 bases stayed unmatched.

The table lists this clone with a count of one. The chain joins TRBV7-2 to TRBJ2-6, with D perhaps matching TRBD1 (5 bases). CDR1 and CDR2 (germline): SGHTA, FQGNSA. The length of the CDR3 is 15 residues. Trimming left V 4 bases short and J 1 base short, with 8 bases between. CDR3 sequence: CASSSDSSGANVLTF. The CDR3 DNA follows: TGTGCCAGCAGCTCAGACAGTTCTGGGGCCAACGTCCTGACTTTC.

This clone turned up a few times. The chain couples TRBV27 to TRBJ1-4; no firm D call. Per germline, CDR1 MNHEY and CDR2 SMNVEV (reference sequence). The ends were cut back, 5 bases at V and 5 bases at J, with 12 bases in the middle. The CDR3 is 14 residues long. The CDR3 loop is CASSTRFGNEKLFF. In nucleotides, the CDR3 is TGTGCCAGCAGTACGAGGTTCGGCAATGAAAAACTGTTTTTT. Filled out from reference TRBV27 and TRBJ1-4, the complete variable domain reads EAQVTQNPRYLITVTGKKLTVTCSQNMNHEYMSWYRQDPGLGLRQIYYSMNVEVTDKGDVPEGYKVSRKEKRNFPLILESPSPNQTSLYFCASSTRFGNEKLFFGSGTQLSVL.

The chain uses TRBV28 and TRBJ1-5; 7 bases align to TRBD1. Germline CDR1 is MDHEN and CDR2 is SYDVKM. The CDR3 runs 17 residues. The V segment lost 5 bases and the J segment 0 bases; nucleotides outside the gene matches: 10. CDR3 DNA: TGTGCCAGCAGTCTTTTTACCGGGACAGATAGCAATCAGCCCCAGCATTTT. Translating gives CASSLFTGTDSNQPQHF. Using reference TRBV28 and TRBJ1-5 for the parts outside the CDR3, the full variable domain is DVKVTQSSRYLVKRTGEKVFLECVQDMDHENMFWYRQDPGLGLRLIYFSYDVKMKEKGDIPEGYSVSREKKERFSLILESASTNQTSMYLCASSLFTGTDSNQPQHFGDGTRLSIL.

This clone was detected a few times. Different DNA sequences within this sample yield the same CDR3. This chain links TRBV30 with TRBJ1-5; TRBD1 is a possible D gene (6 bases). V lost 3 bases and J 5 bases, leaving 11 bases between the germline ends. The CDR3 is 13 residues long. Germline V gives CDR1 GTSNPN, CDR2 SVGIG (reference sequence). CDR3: CAWSVQGDQPQHF. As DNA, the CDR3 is TGTGCCTGGAGCGTACAGGGCGATCAGCCCCAGCATTTT.

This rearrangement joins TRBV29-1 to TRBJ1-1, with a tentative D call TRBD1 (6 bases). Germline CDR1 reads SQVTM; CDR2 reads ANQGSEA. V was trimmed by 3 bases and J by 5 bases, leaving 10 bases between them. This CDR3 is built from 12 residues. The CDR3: CSVDWTATEAFF. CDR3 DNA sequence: TGCAGCGTTGATTGGACAGCGACTGAAGCTTTCTTT.

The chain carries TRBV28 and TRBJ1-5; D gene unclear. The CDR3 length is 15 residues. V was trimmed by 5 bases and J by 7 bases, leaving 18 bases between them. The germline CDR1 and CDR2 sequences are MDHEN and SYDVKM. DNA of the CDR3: TGTGCCAGCAGTCCACGATCGGGGTCGGGCCAGCCCCAGCATTTT. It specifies CASSPRSGSGQPQHF.